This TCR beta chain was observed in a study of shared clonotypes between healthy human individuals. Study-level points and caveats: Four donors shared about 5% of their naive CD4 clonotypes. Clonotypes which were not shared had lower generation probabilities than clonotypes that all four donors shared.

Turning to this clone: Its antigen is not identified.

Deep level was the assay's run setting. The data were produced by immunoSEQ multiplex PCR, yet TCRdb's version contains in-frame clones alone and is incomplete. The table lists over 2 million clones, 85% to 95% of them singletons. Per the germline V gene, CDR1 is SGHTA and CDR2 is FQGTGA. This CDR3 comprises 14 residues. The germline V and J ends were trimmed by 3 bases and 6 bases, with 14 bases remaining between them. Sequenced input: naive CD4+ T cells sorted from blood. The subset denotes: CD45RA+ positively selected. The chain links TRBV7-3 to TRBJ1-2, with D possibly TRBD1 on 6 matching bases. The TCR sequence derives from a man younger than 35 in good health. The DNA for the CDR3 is TGTGCCAGCAGCTTGTCGCGGGACAACCATGGCTACACCTTC. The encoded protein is CASSLSRDNHGYTF.